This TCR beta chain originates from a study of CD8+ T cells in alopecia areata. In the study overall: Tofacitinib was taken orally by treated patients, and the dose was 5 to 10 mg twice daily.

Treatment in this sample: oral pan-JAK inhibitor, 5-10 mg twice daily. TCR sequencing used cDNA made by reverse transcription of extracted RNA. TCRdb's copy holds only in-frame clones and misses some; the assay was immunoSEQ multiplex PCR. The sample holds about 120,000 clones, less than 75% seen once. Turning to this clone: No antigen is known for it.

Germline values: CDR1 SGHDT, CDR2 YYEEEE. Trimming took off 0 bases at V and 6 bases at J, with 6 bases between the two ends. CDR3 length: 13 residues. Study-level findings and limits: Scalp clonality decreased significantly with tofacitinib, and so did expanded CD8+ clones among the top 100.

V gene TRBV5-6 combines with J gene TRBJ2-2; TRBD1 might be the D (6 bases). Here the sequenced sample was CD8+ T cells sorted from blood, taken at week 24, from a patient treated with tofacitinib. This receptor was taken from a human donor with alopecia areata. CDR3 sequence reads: CASSLDRAGELFF. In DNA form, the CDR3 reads TGTGCCAGCAGCTTGGACAGGGCCGGGGAGCTGTTTTTT.